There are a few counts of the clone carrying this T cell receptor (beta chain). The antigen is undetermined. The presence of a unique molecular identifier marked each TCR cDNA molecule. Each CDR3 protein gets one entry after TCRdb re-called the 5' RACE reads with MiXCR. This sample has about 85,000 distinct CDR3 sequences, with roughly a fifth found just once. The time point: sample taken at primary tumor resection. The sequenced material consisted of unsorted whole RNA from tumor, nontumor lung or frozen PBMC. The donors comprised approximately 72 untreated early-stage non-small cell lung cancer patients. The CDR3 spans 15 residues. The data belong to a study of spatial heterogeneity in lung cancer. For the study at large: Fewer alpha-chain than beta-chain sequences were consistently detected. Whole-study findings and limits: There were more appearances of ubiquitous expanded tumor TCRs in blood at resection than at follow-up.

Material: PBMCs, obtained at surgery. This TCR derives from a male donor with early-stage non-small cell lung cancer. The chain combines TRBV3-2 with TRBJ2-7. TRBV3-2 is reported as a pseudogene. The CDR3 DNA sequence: TGTGCCAGCAGCCAAGATAGTGACAGCTCCTACGAGCAGTACTTC. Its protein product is CASSQDSDSSYEQYF.